Following are 14 T cell receptor beta chains from one sample sequenced in a study of blood T cell repertoires in COVID-19. The table came from immunoSEQ multiplex PCR; TCRdb's copy has only in-frame clones and leaves some out. The repertoire holds approximately 350,000 clones, with roughly 90% as singletons. Sequencing used peripheral blood. These receptors originate from a woman in her 30s with COVID-19, enrolled during active disease.

The V gene is TRBV29-1, the J gene TRBJ1-3; D gene uncertain. The germline V and J ends were trimmed by 5 bases and 0 bases, with 8 bases remaining between them. Germline V gene lookup returns CDR1 SQVTM and CDR2 ANQGSEA. The CDR3 spans 13 residues. The CDR3 is CSVSLTSGNTIYF. The DNA for the CDR3 is TGCAGCGTTTCACTTACCTCTGGAAACACCATATATTTT.

The J gene is TRBJ2-1, the V gene TRBV9; 9 positions match TRBD2. Germline-derived CDR1 and CDR2 are SGDLS and YYNGEE. The CDR3 spans 17 residues. V gave up 0 bases and J gave up 2 bases; unmatched junction bases: 6. CDR3 in amino acids: CASSVGLAGPPYNEQFF. The CDR3 DNA reads TGTGCCAGCAGCGTAGGGCTAGCGGGGCCCCCCTACAATGAGCAGTTCTTC.

V is TRBV27 and J is TRBJ2-7; TRBD1 matches 8 bases. V shed 3 bases, J shed 6 bases, and the junction held 7 bases outside the gene matches. Germline CDR1 is MNHEY and CDR2 is SMNVEV (reference sequence). The CDR3 spans 14 residues. CDR3 bases: TGTGCCAGCAGTTTTTGGCAGGGGGCGGTCGAGCAGTACTTC. It codes for CASSFWQGAVEQYF.

The V and J genes are TRBV24-1 and TRBJ2-7; 10 nucleotides align to TRBD1. Losses at the gene ends were 9 bases for V and 2 bases for J; bases not matched to a gene: 9. CDR1 KGHDR and CDR2 SFDVKD come from the germline V gene. This CDR3 spans 15 amino acids. The CDR3 spells CATSGQGDITYEQYV. CDR3 coding DNA: TGTGCCACCTCCGGACAGGGGGATATCACCTACGAGCAGTACGTC.

The rearrangement joins TRBV5-1 to TRBJ2-2, with TRBD1 matching over 7 bases. Germline values: CDR1 SGHRS, CDR2 YFSETQ. With 4 bases clipped from V and 0 bases from J, the junction kept 6 bases outside the gene matches. The length of the CDR3 is 16 residues. The CDR3 spells CASSTRQGANTGELFF. The CDR3 DNA reads TGCGCCAGCAGCACCCGACAGGGAGCGAACACCGGGGAGCTGTTTTTT.

This clone was recorded only once. The chain is built from TRBV24-1 and TRBJ2-5; 10 bases match TRBD1. The germline CDR1 and CDR2 sequences are KGHDR and SFDVKD. V shed 4 bases, J shed 2 bases, and the junction held 9 bases outside the gene matches. This CDR3 region has 17 residues. The CDR3 protein is CATSDPGGTGAQETQYF. The CDR3 DNA reads TGTGCCACCAGTGACCCCGGAGGGACAGGGGCGCAAGAGACCCAGTACTTC.

The chain joins TRBV2 to TRBJ2-7; possibly TRBD2 for D (6 bases). The CDR3 contains 14 residues. Per the germline V gene, CDR1 is SNHLY and CDR2 is FYNNEI. V lost 4 bases, J lost 6 bases, and 16 bases lay in between. The CDR3 sequence is CASSAGAGPFEQYV. The CDR3 DNA is TGTGCCAGCAGTGCAGGAGCGGGTCCCTTCGAGCAGTACGTC.

This clone appeared a single time. The rearrangement uses TRBV18 and TRBJ2-1; unclear D gene. The CDR3 has 13 amino acids. Germline V gene lookup returns CDR1 KGHSH and CDR2 LQKENI. V lost 2 bases and J lost 10, with 12 bases in between. The CDR3 spells CASSPTAQREQFF. CDR3 in DNA: TGTGCCAGCTCACCAACGGCCCAGAGGGAGCAGTTCTTC.

The rearrangement links TRBV3-1 (or the pseudogene TRBV3-2) to TRBJ1-6, with 9 nucleotides matching TRBD1. The CDR3 is 23 amino acids. J was trimmed by 3 bases and V by 0 bases; bases with no gene match: 21. Germline V gene sequence: CDR1 LGHDT, CDR2 YNNKEL (reference sequence). CDR3 sequence (DNA): TGTGCCAGCAGCCAAGATCGGGTGGGAGCGGGGACAGGGCTGTTCTTCTATAATTCACCCCTCCACTTT. Protein: CASSQDRVGAGTGLFFYNSPLHF.

This chain links TRBV19 with TRBJ1-1; no definite D call. CDR1 LNHDA and CDR2 SQIVND come from the germline V gene (reference sequence). CDR3 length: 13 residues. Trimming removed 5 bases from V and 6 bases from J, with 13 bases in between. The CDR3 bases are TGTGCCAGTAGTCCCTCGTTAGTCGCTGAAGCTTTCTTT. It translates to CASSPSLVAEAFF. The whole variable domain, remainder taken from reference TRBV19 and TRBJ1-1, is DGGITQSPKYLFRKEGQNVTLSCEQNLNHDAMYWYRQDPGQGLRLIYYSQIVNDFQKGDIAEGYSVSREKKESFPLTVTSAQKNPTAFYLCASSPSLVAEAFFGQGTRLTVV.

This clone was recorded a few times. The V gene is TRBV28, the J gene TRBJ1-2; 12 bases fit TRBD1. This CDR3 comprises 16 residues. The germline V gene has CDR1 MDHEN and CDR2 SYDVKM. Trimming cost V 2 bases and J 6 bases; bases outside gene matches: 7. The CDR3 reads CASSLGTGGARNGYTF. The CDR3 DNA reads TGTGCCAGCAGTTTAGGGACAGGGGGCGCTAGGAATGGCTACACCTTC.

V usage is TRBV7-6 and J usage is TRBJ2-1; 15 nucleotides align to TRBD2. The germline V gene encodes CDR1 SGHVS and CDR2 FNYEAQ. V shed 4 bases, J shed 9 bases, and the junction held 4 bases outside the gene matches. The CDR3 spans 15 residues. CDR3 sequence reads: CASSSGLAGGVEQFF. The DNA of the CDR3 is TGTGCCAGCAGCTCGGGACTAGCGGGAGGCGTTGAGCAGTTCTTC.

The chain has TRBV27 and TRBJ2-5; no reliable D call. This CDR3 comprises 15 residues. V was pared by 0 bases and J by 5 bases, with 13 bases between. Germline CDR1 and CDR2: MNHEY and SMNVEV (reference sequence). CDR3: CASSLSAQSSETQYF. The CDR3 coding sequence is TGTGCCAGCAGTTTATCGGCTCAGTCGTCGGAGACCCAGTACTTC.

This chain connects TRBV2 to TRBJ1-4, with D tentatively TRBD1 (5 bases). CDR1 is SNHLY and CDR2 is FYNNEI in the germline V gene. The CDR3 runs to 14 residues. V shed 4 bases and J shed 7 bases, with 13 bases lying between them. The CDR3 region is CASSAGGMSEKLFF. CDR3 bases: TGTGCCAGCAGTGCGGGGGGGATGAGTGAAAAACTGTTTTTT.